This is a list of T cell receptor beta chains from one sample in a study of CD8 T cells in Susac syndrome. TCRdb reprocessed the immunoSEQ multiplex PCR reads with MiXCR, giving one entry per CDR3 protein. The sample has about 200,000 distinct CDR3 sequences, roughly 95% seen once. The sample consisted of CD4+ T cells from PBMCs. These receptors originate from a human donor in good health. The CDR3 runs from the conserved cysteine through the conserved F or W. A D gene is named only where the DNA matches it firmly. Rows may omit the clone size; those that give it use once, few, many or a size class.

abundance | len | j_gene | v_gene | d_gene | CDR3nt | CDR3aa
- | 14 | TRBJ2-7 | TRBV29-1 | - | TGCAGCGTTGCATTAGACCGAGCTCTTGACGAGCAGTACTTC | CSVALDRALDEQYF
- | 12 | TRBJ2-3 | TRBV24-1 | - | TGTGCCACCAGTGACCGGATGAATACGCAGTATTTT | CATSDRMNTQYF
- | 16 | TRBJ2-7 | TRBV5-8 | TRBD1 | TGTGCCAGCAGCCTTTGGACAGGGGGCACCTCCTACGAGCAGTACTTC | CASSLWTGGTSYEQYF
- | 13 | TRBJ1-4 | TRBV28 | - | TGTGCCAGCAGTTCTGACCCTAATGAAAAACTGTTTTTT | CASSSDPNEKLFF
- | 11 | TRBJ2-7 | TRBV7-9 | - | TGTGCCAGCAGCTTAAAGGGGGAGCAGTACTTC | CASSLKGEQYF
- | 15 | TRBJ2-3 | TRBV7-2 | TRBD2 | TGTGCCAGCAGCGGAACCGGGACTAGCGTAGATACGCAGTATTTT | CASSGTGTSVDTQYF
once | 14 | TRBJ2-1 | TRBV20-1 | TRBD2 | TGCAGTGCTCGTCCAGCGGGAGTCTACAATGAGCAGTTCTTC | CSARPAGVYNEQFF
- | 15 | TRBJ2-1 | TRBV9 | - | TGTGCCAGCAGCGTTACCGGGAACTCCTACAATGAGCAGTTCTTC | CASSVTGNSYNEQFF
- | 10 | TRBJ2-4 | TRBV29-1 | - | TGCAGCGTTGAGGAAAACATTCAGTACTTC | CSVEENIQYF
- | 15 | TRBJ1-1 | TRBV3-1 | - | TGTGCCAGCAGCCAAGGGCTGGATCAGCGCACTGAAGCTTTCTTT | CASSQGLDQRTEAFF
- | 13 | TRBJ2-1 | TRBV30 | - | TGTGCCTGGAGTGTTGTTGGGGCTCTGGAGCAGTTCTTC | CAWSVVGALEQFF
- | 10 | TRBJ2-5 | TRBV25-1 | - | TGTGCCACCCGACAAGAGACCCAGTACTTC | CATRQETQYF
- | 16 | TRBJ2-3 | TRBV20-1 | TRBD2 | TGCAGTGCTGTCCCGGGACTAGCGGGAGAGGCAGATACGCAGTATTTT | CSAVPGLAGEADTQYF
- | 17 | TRBJ1-1 | TRBV29-1 | - | TGCAGCGTTGTTTCTGGGCAGCTTAGAGTGGTGAACACTGAAGCTTTCTTT | CSVVSGQLRVVNTEAFF
- | 14 | TRBJ1-5 | TRBV30 | - | TGTGCCTGGTCTGAGGGGGTCAGCAATCAGCCCCAGCATTTT | CAWSEGVSNQPQHF
- | 15 | TRBJ1-4 | TRBV30 | - | TGTGCCTGGAGCTCTCGGTCGGCCGGGAATGAAAAACTGTTTTTT | CAWSSRSAGNEKLFF
- | 16 | TRBJ2-3 | TRBV6-1 | - | TGTGCCAGCAGCCTCAGAATAGGCCGGTCCGTAGATACGCAGTATTTT | CASSLRIGRSVDTQYF
- | 14 | TRBJ2-1 | TRBV3-1 | - | TGTGCCAGCAGCCAAGACATGGTAAATGGTGAGCAGTTCTTC | CASSQDMVNGEQFF
- | 13 | TRBJ2-4 | TRBV24-1 | - | TGTGCCACCAGTGATTTCGTCTCAAACATTCAGTACTTC | CATSDFVSNIQYF
- | 17 | TRBJ1-2 | TRBV9 | TRBD1 | TGTGCCAGCACCGATCCTAGGGCGTGGACAGGGGTCGATGGCTACACCTTC | CASTDPRAWTGVDGYTF
once | 15 | TRBJ1-5 | TRBV3-1 | - | TGTGCCAGCAGCCAAGATGGGAGGGGTCATCAGCCCCAGCATTTT | CASSQDGRGHQPQHF
once | 11 | TRBJ2-1 | TRBV20-1 | - | TGCAGTGTCGGGAGCGACCATGAGCAGTTCTTC | CSVGSDHEQFF
- | 15 | TRBJ2-1 | TRBV2 | - | TGTGCCAGCAGGGACCCGGGACACGGCTACAATGAGCAGTTCTTC | CASRDPGHGYNEQFF
- | 13 | TRBJ1-5 | TRBV24-1 | - | TGTGCCACCAGTGATCCAAGGGATCAGCCCCAGCATTTT | CATSDPRDQPQHF